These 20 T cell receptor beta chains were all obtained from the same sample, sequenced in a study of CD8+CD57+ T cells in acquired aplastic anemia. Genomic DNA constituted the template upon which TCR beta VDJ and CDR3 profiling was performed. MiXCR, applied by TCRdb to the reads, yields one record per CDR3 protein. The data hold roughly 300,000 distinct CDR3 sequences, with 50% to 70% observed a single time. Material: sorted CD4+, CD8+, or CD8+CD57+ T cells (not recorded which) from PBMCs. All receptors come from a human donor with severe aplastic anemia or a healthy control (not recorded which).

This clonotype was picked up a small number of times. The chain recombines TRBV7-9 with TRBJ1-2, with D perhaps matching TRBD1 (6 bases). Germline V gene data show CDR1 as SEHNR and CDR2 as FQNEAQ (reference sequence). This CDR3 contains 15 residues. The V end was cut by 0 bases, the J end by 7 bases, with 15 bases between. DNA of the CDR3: TGTGCCAGCAGCTTAGCGAGCAGGGGCGCTGGTGGCTACACCTTC. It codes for CASSLASRGAGGYTF.

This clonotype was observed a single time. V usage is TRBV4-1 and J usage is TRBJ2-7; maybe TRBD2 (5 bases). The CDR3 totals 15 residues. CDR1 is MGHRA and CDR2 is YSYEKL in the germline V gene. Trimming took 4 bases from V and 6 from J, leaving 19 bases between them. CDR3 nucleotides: TGCGCCAGCAGCCTAGAACTGAGGCCGGGGTCCGAGCAGTACTTC. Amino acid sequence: CASSLELRPGSEQYF.

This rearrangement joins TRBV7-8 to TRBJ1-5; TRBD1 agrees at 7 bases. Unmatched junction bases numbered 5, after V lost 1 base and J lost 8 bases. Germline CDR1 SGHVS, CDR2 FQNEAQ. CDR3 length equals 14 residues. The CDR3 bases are TGTGCCAGCAGCTTAGAGACAGGGTGGAAGCCCCAGCATTTT. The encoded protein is CASSLETGWKPQHF. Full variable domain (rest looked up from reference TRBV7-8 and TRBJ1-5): GAGVSQSPRYKVAKRGQDVALRCDPISGHVSLFWYQQALGQGPEFLTYFQNEAQLDKSGLPSDRFFAERPEGSVSTLKIQRTQQEDSAVYLCASSLETGWKPQHFGDGTRLSIL.

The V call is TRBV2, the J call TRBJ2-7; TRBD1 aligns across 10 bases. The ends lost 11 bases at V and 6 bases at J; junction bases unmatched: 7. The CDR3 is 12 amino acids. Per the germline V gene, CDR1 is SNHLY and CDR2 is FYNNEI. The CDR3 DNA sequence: TGTGCCTGGGACAGGGGAAGAGGCGAGCAGTACTTC. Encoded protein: CAWDRGRGEQYF.

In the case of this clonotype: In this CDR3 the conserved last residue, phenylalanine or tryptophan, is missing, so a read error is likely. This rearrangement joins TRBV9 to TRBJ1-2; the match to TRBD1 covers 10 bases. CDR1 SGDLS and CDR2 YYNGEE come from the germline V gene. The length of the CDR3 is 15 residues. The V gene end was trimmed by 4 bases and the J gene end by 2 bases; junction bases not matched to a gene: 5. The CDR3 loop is CASSPRTGGNYGYTS. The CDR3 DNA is TGTGCCAGCAGCCCTAGGACAGGGGGAAACTATGGCTACACCTCC.

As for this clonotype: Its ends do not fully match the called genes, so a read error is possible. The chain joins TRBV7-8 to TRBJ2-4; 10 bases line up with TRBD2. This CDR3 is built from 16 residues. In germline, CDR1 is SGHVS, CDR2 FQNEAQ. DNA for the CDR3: TGTGCTAGCAGCCGGGGGGGACGGACTAGCGGCCACATTCAGTACTTC. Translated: CASSRGGRTSGHIQYF.

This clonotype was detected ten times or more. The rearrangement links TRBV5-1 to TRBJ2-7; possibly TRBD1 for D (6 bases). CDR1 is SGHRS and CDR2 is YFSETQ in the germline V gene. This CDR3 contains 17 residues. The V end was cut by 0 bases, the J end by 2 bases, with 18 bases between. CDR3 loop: CASSLATNRDNAYEQYF. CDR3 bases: TGCGCCAGCAGCTTGGCCACCAACCGGGACAATGCCTACGAGCAGTACTTC.

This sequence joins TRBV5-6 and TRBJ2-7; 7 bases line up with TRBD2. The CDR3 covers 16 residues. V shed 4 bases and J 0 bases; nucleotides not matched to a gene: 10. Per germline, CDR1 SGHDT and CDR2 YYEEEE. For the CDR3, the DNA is TGTGCCAGCAGCATGGGGGGGGAAACAAGCTCCTACGAGCAGTACTTC. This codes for CASSMGGETSSYEQYF.

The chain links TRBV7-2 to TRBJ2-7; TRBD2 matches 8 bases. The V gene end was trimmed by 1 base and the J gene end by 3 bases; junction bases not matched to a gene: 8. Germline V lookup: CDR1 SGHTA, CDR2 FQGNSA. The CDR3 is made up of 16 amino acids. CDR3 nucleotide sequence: TGTGCCAGCAGCTTAGGGGGCCAACTAGCGGACTACGAGCAGTACTTC. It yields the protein CASSLGGQLADYEQYF.

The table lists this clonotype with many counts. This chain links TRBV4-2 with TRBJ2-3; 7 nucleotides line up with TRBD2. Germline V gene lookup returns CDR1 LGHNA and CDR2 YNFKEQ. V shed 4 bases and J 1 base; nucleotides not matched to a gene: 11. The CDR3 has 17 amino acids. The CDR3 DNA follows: TGTGCCAGCAGCCGAACCAGACTAGCTGACGGCACAGATACGCAGTATTTT. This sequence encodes CASSRTRLADGTDTQYF.

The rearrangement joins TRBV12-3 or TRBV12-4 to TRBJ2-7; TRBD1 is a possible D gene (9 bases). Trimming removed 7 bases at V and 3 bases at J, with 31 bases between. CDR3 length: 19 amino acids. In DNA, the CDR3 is TGTGCCAGCACCGGAAGGGGACAGGGCGATAGCGGGAAACACTACGAGCAGTACTTC. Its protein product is CASTGRGQGDSGKHYEQYF.

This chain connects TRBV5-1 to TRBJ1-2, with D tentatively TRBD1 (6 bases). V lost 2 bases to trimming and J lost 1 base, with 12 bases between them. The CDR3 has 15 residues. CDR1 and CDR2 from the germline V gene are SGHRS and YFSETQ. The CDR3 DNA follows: TGCGCCAGCAGCTTTAGCGGGGGCATTAACTATGGCTACACCTTC. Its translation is CASSFSGGINYGYTF.

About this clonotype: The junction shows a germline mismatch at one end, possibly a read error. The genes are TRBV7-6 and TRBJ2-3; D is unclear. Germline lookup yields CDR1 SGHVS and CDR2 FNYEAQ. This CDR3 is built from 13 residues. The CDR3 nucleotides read TGTGCCAGCAGCGAGAGAGGCACAGATACGCAGTACTTT. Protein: CASSERGTDTQYF.

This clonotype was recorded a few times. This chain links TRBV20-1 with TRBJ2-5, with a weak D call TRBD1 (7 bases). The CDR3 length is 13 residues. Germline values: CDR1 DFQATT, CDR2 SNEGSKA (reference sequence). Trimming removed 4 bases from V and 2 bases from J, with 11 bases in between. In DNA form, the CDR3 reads TGCAGTGCTAAGCAGGGGGGACAAGAGACCCAGTACTTC. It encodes CSAKQGGQETQYF.

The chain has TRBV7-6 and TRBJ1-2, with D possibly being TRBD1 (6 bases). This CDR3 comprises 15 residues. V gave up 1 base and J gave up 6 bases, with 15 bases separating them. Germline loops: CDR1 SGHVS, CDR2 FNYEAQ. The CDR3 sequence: CASSLGATGGNGYTF. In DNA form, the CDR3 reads TGTGCCAGCAGCTTAGGAGCGACAGGCGGTAATGGCTACACCTTC.

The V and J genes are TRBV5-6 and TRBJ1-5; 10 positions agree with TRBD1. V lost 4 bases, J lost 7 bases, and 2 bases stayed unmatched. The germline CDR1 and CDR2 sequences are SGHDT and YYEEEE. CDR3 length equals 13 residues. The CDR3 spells CASSMGQGQPQHF. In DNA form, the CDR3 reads TGTGCCAGCAGCATGGGACAGGGGCAGCCCCAGCATTTT.

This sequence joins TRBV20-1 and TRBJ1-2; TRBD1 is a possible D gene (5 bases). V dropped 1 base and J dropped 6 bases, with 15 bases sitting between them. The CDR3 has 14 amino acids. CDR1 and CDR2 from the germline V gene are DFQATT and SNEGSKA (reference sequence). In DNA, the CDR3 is TGCAGTGCTAGAGCCAGGGCGGGAGACGATGGCTACACCTTC. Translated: CSARARAGDDGYTF.

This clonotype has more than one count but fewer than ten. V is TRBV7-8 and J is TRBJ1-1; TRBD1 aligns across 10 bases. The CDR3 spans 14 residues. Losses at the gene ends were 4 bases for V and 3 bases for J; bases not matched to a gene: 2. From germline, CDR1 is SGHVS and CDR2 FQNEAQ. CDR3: CASSWTGGDTEAFF. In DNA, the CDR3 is TGTGCCAGCAGCTGGACAGGGGGGGACACTGAAGCTTTCTTT. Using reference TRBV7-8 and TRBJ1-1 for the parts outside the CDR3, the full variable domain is GAGVSQSPRYKVAKRGQDVALRCDPISGHVSLFWYQQALGQGPEFLTYFQNEAQLDKSGLPSDRFFAERPEGSVSTLKIQRTQQEDSAVYLCASSWTGGDTEAFFGQGTRLTVV.

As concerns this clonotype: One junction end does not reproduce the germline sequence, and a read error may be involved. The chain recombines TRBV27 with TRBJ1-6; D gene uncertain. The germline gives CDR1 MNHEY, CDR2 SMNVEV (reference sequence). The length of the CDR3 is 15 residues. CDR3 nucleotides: TGTGCCAGCAGTACAACAACTCCTTATAATCCACCCCTCCACTTT. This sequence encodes CASSTTTPYNPPLHF.

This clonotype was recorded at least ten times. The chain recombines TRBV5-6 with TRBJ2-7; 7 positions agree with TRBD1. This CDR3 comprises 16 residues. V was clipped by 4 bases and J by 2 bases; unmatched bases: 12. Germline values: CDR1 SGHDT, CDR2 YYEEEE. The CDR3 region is CASSLDVSGTAYEQYF. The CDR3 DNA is TGTGCCAGCAGCCTAGATGTCTCCGGGACAGCCTACGAGCAGTACTTC.